The clone carrying this T cell receptor (beta chain) was observed a few times. Its antigen is currently unknown. The CDR3 runs 16 residues. Germline V gives CDR1 SNHLY, CDR2 FYNNEI. With 2 bases removed from V and 0 bases from J, the gap between germline ends came to 11 bases. A second PCR, run for about 7 to 11 cycles, used a sample-barcoded 5' primer plus a J-beta primer mix. TCRdb ran MiXCR on the 5' RACE reads and lists one entry per CDR3 protein. The repertoire holds 850,000 to 950,000 distinct CDR3 sequences, with roughly 26% as singletons. These data come from a study of blood T cells in healthy people across ages. Study observations and caveats: Donors of long life had a larger count of naive CD4+ cells and greater diversity than aged donors. Underestimates were what the diversity estimates from one million T cells were considered to be. Age advanced and TCR beta diversity per million T cells fell, roughly linearly.

This clonotype was sampled from a woman of 80 years or more in good health. Sequenced input: blood. This chain links TRBV2 with TRBJ1-5; D is unresolved. CDR3 in amino acids: CASSERPAYSNQPQHF. CDR3 coding DNA: TGTGCCAGCAGTGAAAGACCGGCATATAGCAATCAGCCCCAGCATTTT.